The 5 T cell receptor beta chains listed next were all sequenced from one sample in a study of blood T cell repertoires in COVID-19. Sequencing was performed with immunoSEQ multiplex PCR; in TCRdb, only in-frame clones are kept and a portion is missing. The sample contains 200,000 to 250,000 clones, about 83% of which appear only once. Specimen: peripheral blood. These receptor sequences come from a woman aged 45-60 years with acute or convalescent COVID-19.

The chain combines TRBV19 with TRBJ2-1, with TRBD2 matching 11 bases. Germline V gene sequence: CDR1 LNHDA, CDR2 SQIVND (reference sequence). Trimming cost V 4 bases and J 0 bases; bases outside gene matches: 11. The CDR3 has 19 amino acids. The CDR3 sequence is CASSKQLRLAGFSYNEQFF. CDR3 DNA sequence: TGTGCCAGTAGTAAACAACTTCGACTAGCGGGGTTCTCCTACAATGAGCAGTTCTTC.

This chain uses TRBV7-2 with TRBJ1-2, with D possibly TRBD1 on 5 matching bases. CDR3 size: 13 residues. V dropped 5 bases and J dropped 5 bases, with 12 bases sitting between them. The germline gives CDR1 SGHTA, CDR2 FQGNSA. CDR3 in amino acids: CASSNRQTYGYTF. The CDR3 DNA sequence: TGTGCCAGCAGCAATAGACAGACTTATGGCTACACCTTC.

This clone was seen only a few times. The chain links TRBV6-1 to TRBJ1-1, with 9 bases identical to TRBD1. V gave up 1 base and J gave up 3 bases; unmatched junction bases: 6. The CDR3 is 16 residues long. Germline CDR1 is MNHNS and CDR2 is SASEGT. The CDR3 sequence: CASSEGRTGEDTEAFF. The CDR3 nucleotides read TGTGCCAGCAGTGAAGGGAGGACAGGGGAGGACACTGAAGCTTTCTTT.

This clone was counted only a few times. The J gene is TRBJ2-1, the V gene TRBV6-2 or TRBV6-3; 7 positions match TRBD2. From germline, CDR1 is MNHEY and CDR2 SVGEGT. V was pared by 2 bases and J by 6 bases, with 4 bases of the junction left unmatched. The CDR3 consists of 14 residues. DNA for the CDR3: TGTGCCAGCAGTTACATAAGCGGGATCAATGAGCAGTTCTTC. This translates into CASSYISGINEQFF.

This rearrangement joins TRBV3-1 (or the pseudogene TRBV3-2) to TRBJ1-1; weak D call: TRBD1 (6 bases). Looked up from germline, CDR1 is LGHDT and CDR2 is YNNKEL (reference sequence). Trimming took off 1 base at V and 0 bases at J, with 9 bases between the two ends. The CDR3 totals 15 residues. The CDR3 nucleotides are TGTGCCAGCAGCCAAGTGCAGGGGATGAACACTGAAGCTTTCTTT. Its protein product is CASSQVQGMNTEAFF.